This T cell receptor (beta chain) was retrieved from a study of cytomegalovirus exposure and HLA in healthy donors. Study at large: The platform used for the 120 or so validation repertoires matched that of the 500 to 850 first-cohort repertoires, a later analysis reported. Findings of the study overall: Most TCRs appeared rarely, but some public TCRs recurred in many donors. As confirmed in vitro, a few CMV-associated chains were specific for CMV antigens. The authors listed roughly 150 TCR beta chains as cytomegalovirus-associated.

V was pared by 2 bases and J by 8 bases, with 15 bases between. The CDR3 covers 14 residues. CDR1 is MDHEN, CDR2 SYDVKM, per germline. Of note for this clone: Its matching antigen is unknown.

Some clones are missing from TCRdb's copy, which holds only in-frame ones; the method was immunoSEQ multiplex PCR. The sample lists about 180,000 clones; roughly 86% were seen once. The rearrangement uses TRBV28 and TRBJ1-2; D gene uncertain. Sequenced material: PBMCs. The receptor's source is a man between 18 and 35 years old in good health and CMV-seropositive. Here the CDR3 reads CASSLNERVKGYTF. Written as DNA, the CDR3 is TGTGCCAGCAGTTTAAACGAGAGGGTGAAGGGCTACACCTTC.